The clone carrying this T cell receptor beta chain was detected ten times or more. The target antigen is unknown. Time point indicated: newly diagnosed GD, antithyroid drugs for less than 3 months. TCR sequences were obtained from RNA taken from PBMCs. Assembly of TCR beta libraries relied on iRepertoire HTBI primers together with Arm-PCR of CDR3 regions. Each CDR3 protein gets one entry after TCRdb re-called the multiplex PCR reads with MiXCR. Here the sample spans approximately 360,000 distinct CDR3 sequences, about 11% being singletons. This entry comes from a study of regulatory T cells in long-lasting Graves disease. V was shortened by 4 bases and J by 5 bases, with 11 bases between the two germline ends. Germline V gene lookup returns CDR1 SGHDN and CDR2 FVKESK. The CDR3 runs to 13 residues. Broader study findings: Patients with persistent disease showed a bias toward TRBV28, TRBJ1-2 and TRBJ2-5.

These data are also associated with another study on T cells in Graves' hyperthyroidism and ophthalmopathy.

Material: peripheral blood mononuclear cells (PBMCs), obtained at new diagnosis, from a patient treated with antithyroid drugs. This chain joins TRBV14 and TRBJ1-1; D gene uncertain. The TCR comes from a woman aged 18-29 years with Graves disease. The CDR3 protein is CASSRGGGTEAFF. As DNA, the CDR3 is TGTGCCAGCAGCCGAGGTGGAGGAACTGAAGCTTTCTTT.